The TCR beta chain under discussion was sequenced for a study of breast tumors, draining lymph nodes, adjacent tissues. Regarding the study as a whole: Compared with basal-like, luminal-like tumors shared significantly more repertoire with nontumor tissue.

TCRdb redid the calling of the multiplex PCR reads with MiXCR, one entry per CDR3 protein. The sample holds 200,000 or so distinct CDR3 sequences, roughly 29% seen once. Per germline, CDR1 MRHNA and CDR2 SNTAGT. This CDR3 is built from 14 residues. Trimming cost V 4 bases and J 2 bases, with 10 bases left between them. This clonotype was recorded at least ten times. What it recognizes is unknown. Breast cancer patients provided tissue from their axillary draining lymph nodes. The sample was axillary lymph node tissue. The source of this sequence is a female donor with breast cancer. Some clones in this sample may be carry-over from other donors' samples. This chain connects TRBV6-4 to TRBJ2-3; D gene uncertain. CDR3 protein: CASSASQHTDTQYF. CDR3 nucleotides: TGTGCCAGCAGTGCGAGCCAGCACACAGATACGCAGTATTTT.